This T cell receptor beta chain originates from a study of CD8+CD57+ T cells in acquired aplastic anemia. V was clipped by 5 bases and J by 5 bases, with 18 bases between them. Germline V gene lookup returns CDR1 SGHTA and CDR2 FQGNSA. CDR3 length: 15 residues. CDR3 and TCR beta VDJ profiling relied on a genomic DNA template. TCRdb re-derived calls from the reads in MiXCR, one entry per CDR3 protein. The sample holds hundreds of thousands of distinct CDR3 sequences, roughly 68% seen once. The chain has TRBV7-2 and TRBJ1-2; no firm D call. This receptor was obtained from a human donor in good health, serving as a control. Sequencing was done on a sample of sorted CD4+, CD8+, or CD8+CD57+ T cells (not recorded which) from PBMCs. The CDR3 loop is CASSVAPQEAYGYTF. CDR3 in DNA: TGTGCCAGCAGCGTCGCCCCGCAAGAGGCATATGGCTACACCTTC.